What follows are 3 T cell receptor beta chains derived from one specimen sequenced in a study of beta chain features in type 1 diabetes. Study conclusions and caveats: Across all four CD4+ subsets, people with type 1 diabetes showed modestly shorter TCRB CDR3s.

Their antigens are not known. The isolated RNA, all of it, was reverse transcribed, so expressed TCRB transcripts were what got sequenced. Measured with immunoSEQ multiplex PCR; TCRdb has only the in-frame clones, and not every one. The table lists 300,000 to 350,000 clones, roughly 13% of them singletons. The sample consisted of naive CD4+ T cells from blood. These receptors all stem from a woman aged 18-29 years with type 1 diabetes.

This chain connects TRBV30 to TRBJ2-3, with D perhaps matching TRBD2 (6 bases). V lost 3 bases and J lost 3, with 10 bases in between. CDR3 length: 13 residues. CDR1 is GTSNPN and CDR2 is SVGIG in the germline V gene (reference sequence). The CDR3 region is CAWRSGVTDTQYF. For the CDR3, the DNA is TGTGCCTGGAGGTCGGGAGTAACAGATACGCAGTATTTT.

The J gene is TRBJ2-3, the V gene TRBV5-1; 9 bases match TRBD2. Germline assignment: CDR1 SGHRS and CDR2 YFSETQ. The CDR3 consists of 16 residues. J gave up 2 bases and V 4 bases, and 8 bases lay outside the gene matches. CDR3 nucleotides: TGCGCCAGCAGCCCCTGGCCTAGCGGGAACACAGATACGCAGTATTTT. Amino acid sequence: CASSPWPSGNTDTQYF.

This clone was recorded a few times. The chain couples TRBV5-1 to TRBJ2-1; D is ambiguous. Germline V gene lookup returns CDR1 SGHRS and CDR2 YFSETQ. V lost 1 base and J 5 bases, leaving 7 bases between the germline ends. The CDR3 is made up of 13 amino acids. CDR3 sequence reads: CASSLNVDNEQFF. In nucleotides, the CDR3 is TGCGCCAGCAGCTTGAATGTAGACAATGAGCAGTTCTTC.